The entry below describes one TCR beta chain. Its target is unknown. V was trimmed by 0 bases and J by 1 base, leaving 10 bases between them. Germline assignment: CDR1 SGHRS and CDR2 YFSETQ. The CDR3 runs to 15 residues. This table comes from immunoSEQ multiplex PCR, and its TCRdb copy is limited to in-frame clones, with some not included. The sample contains about a million clones, approximately 77% of which appear only once. The sample originates from a study of shared clonotypes between healthy human individuals. At the level of the study: CD4 naive and CD4 memory each took three plates per donor, while CD8 naive took two and CD8 memory one. Study-wide results and caveats: Depth of sequencing was expected to influence donor clonotype sharing.

Each donor was a Caucasian adult residing in Nashville, Tennessee. Naive CD45RA+ and memory CD45RA-negative subsets were split from CD4+ cells. This TCR was recovered from a young man in good health. Some clones in this sample may be carry-over from other donors' samples. The chain combines TRBV5-1 with TRBJ1-2; D might be TRBD1 (5 bases). The source material was memory CD4+ T cells from PBMCs. Subset indicated: CD45RA-negative fraction. The CDR3 sequence: CASSLAGGFNYGYTF. In nucleotides, the CDR3 is TGCGCCAGCAGCTTGGCCGGGGGGTTTAACTATGGCTACACCTTC.